The next 25 T cell receptor beta chains were all read from a single sample in a study of T cells after yellow fever vaccination. Using its own MiXCR run on the 5' RACE reads, TCRdb lists one record per CDR3 protein. The sample lists 25,000 to 35,000 distinct CDR3 sequences, over 4.5% occurring once. The material was CD8+ T cells sorted from PBMCs, obtained 10 days after the yellow fever booster vaccination. Receptor source: a man aged 25 to 40 who received the YFV17D yellow fever vaccine.

Ten or more counts support this clonotype. The rearrangement uses TRBV18 and TRBJ1-1; D gene unclear. Trimming left V 2 bases short and J 1 base short, with 5 bases between. The CDR3 is 13 amino acids. CDR1 is KGHSH and CDR2 is LQKENI in the germline V gene. CDR3 protein: CASSPGGNTEAFF. CDR3 DNA: TGTGCCAGCTCACCAGGAGGGAACACTGAAGCTTTCTTT.

This clonotype was counted at least ten times. Sequence at one end of the junction differs from germline and may be a read error. V and J are TRBV2 and TRBJ2-1, with D unresolved. The germline gives CDR1 SNHLY, CDR2 FYNNEI. The CDR3 length is 9 residues. The CDR3 DNA follows: TGTGCCAGCAGCACCTCTTCGGTCTTC. Translating gives CASSTSSVF.

This clonotype was detected ten times or more. The rearrangement links TRBV6-1 to TRBJ2-7; 7 bases fit TRBD2. V gave up 5 bases and J gave up 3 bases; unmatched junction bases: 7. The CDR3 length is 14 residues. Germline CDR1 and CDR2: MNHNS and SASEGT. CDR3 sequence (DNA): TGTGCCAGCAGTCCTGGACTAGGTAGCTACGAGCAGTACTTC. It translates to CASSPGLGSYEQYF.

Concerning this clonotype itself: Being one base from a much bigger clone, this may be a read error. The rearrangement uses TRBV11-1 and TRBJ2-5, with D maybe TRBD2 (6 bases). The germline V gene has CDR1 SGHAT and CDR2 FQDESV (reference sequence). This CDR3 region has 19 residues. This chain's CDR3 is CDSSLKVGLGISYQETQYF. CDR3 bases: TGTGACAGCAGCTTAAAGGTGGGACTGGGCATCTCGTACCAAGAGACCCAGTACTTC.

At least ten counts were recorded for this clonotype. The V and J genes are TRBV12-3 or TRBV12-4 and TRBJ2-3; D unclear. CDR3 length equals 12 residues. Trimming shortened V by 7 bases and J by 6 bases, and 11 bases separated the two germline ends. The DNA of the CDR3 is TGTGCCAGCACCCTTATCGCGGATACGCAGTATTTT. Residues: CASTLIADTQYF.

The rearrangement joins TRBV12-3 or TRBV12-4 to TRBJ2-7; tentative D call: TRBD1 (7 bases). The CDR3 consists of 13 residues. Trimming took 4 bases from V and 4 from J, leaving 11 bases between them. The chain's CDR3 is CASSYAGGYEQYF. The CDR3 DNA reads TGTGCCAGCAGTTACGCAGGGGGGTACGAGCAGTACTTC.

This clonotype was picked up many times. The chain uses TRBV6-2 or TRBV6-3 and TRBJ2-7; no reliable D call. The V end lost 4 bases, the J end lost 7 bases, and 11 bases lay between the germline ends. Germline V gene data show CDR1 as MNHEY and CDR2 as SVGEGT. The CDR3 covers 12 residues. The CDR3 reads CASSLSPWEQYF. CDR3 bases: TGTGCCAGCAGTTTGAGTCCTTGGGAGCAGTACTTC.

This clonotype occurred many times. The J gene is TRBJ2-3, the V gene TRBV5-1; weak D call: TRBD2 (5 bases). V lost 1 base and J 2 bases, leaving 11 bases between the germline ends. This CDR3 comprises 15 residues. Germline CDR1 SGHRS, CDR2 YFSETQ. The DNA for the CDR3 is TGCGCCAGCAGCTTGACCCGGGAATCCACAGATACGCAGTATTTT. Its translation: CASSLTRESTDTQYF.

This clonotype was recorded many times. The rearrangement uses TRBV7-9 and TRBJ2-2; D not certain. Germline CDR1 is SEHNR and CDR2 is FQNEAQ (reference sequence). Trimming left V 1 base short and J 4 bases short, with 10 bases between. The CDR3 is 15 amino acids. The CDR3 here is CASSLDLEITGELFF. The CDR3, as DNA: TGTGCCAGCAGCTTAGATTTGGAAATCACCGGGGAGCTGTTTTTT. Full variable domain (remainder filled in from reference TRBV7-9 and TRBJ2-2): DTGVSQNPRHKITKRGQNVTFRCDPISEHNRLYWYRQTLGQGPEFLTYFQNEAQLEKSRLLSDRFSAERPKGSFSTLEIQRTEQGDSAMYLCASSLDLEITGELFFGEGSRLTVL.

There are many counts of this clonotype. The V call is TRBV5-1, the J call TRBJ1-5, with D tentatively TRBD1 (6 bases). CDR1 SGHRS and CDR2 YFSETQ come from the germline V gene. The CDR3 loop spans 17 amino acids. Trimming stripped 0 bases from V and 2 bases from J, with 15 bases between. The CDR3, as DNA: TGCGCCAGCAGCTTGGTGGAGGGGGTTGGGGGCAATCAGCCCCAGCATTTT. Translating it yields CASSLVEGVGGNQPQHF.

This clonotype was seen repeatedly, ten times or more. CDR3: CASSSSGHGYEQYF. DNA for the CDR3: TGTGCCAGCAGCTCCTCAGGACACGGCTACGAGCAGTACTTC. This chain connects TRBV7-9 to TRBJ2-7, with TRBD1 as a possible D gene (5 bases). With 4 bases removed from V and 3 bases from J, the gap between germline ends came to 13 bases. CDR3 size: 14 residues. Germline loops: CDR1 SEHNR, CDR2 FQNEAQ (reference sequence). The full variable domain, its missing parts supplied by reference TRBV7-9 and TRBJ2-7, is DTGVSQNPRHKITKRGQNVTFRCDPISEHNRLYWYRQTLGQGPEFLTYFQNEAQLEKSRLLSDRFSAERPKGSFSTLEIQRTEQGDSAMYLCASSSSGHGYEQYFGPGTRLTVT.

This clonotype was counted ten times or more. V usage is TRBV27 and J usage is TRBJ2-3; D might be TRBD2 (6 bases). CDR1 is MNHEY and CDR2 is SMNVEV in the germline V gene (reference sequence). This CDR3 region has 17 residues. Trimming removed 0 bases from V and 7 bases from J, with 20 bases in between. CDR3 sequence reads: CASSLSTMAGLVNTQYF. The CDR3 nucleotides read TGTGCCAGCAGTTTATCTACCATGGCGGGACTCGTGAATACGCAGTATTTT.

This clonotype was counted many times. The chain uses TRBV7-9 and TRBJ2-1; D might be TRBD1 or TRBD2, each matching 6 bases. The germline V gene has CDR1 SEHNR and CDR2 FQNEAQ (reference sequence). The CDR3 runs to 14 residues. The ends were cut back, 5 bases at V and 7 bases at J, with 15 bases in the middle. CDR3 coding DNA: TGTGCCAGCAGCCCCAGAAGAGGGGGGAATGAGCAGTTCTTC. It is translated as CASSPRRGGNEQFF.

At least ten counts were recorded for this clonotype. This rearrangement joins TRBV12-5 to TRBJ2-1, with D unclear. The CDR3 covers 13 residues. Trimming pared 2 bases from V and 5 bases from J, leaving 7 bases between. Per the germline V gene, CDR1 is LGHNT and CDR2 is FRNRAP. Written as DNA, the CDR3 is TGTGCTAGTGGTTTGTTCGGAGACAATGAGCAGTTCTTC. Translating gives CASGLFGDNEQFF.

This clonotype was observed many times. The genes are TRBV7-8 and TRBJ2-3; D ambiguous. V lost 5 bases and J lost 5, with 8 bases in between. Germline V gene sequence: CDR1 SGHVS, CDR2 FQNEAQ. The CDR3 has 12 amino acids. The CDR3 is CASSLDGDTQYF. The DNA for the CDR3 is TGTGCCAGCAGCCTTGACGGAGATACGCAGTATTTT.

This clonotype was seen ten or more times. This sequence joins TRBV6-5 and TRBJ2-7; 8 bases align to TRBD2. Trimming removed 5 bases from V and 0 bases from J; junction bases left unmatched: 3. The CDR3 has 14 residues. Germline CDR1 and CDR2: MNHEY and SVGAGI. CDR3 sequence (DNA): TGTGCCAGCAGTACTAGCGGTAGCTCCTACGAGCAGTACTTC. This sequence encodes CASSTSGSSYEQYF.

This clonotype was found many times. V gene TRBV9 combines with J gene TRBJ2-3; D is unresolved. Trimming cost V 0 bases and J 4 bases, with 12 bases left between them. The germline CDR1 and CDR2 sequences are SGDLS and YYNGEE. This CDR3 has 15 amino acids. CDR3 in DNA: TGTGCCAGCAGCGTAGCAGTTACCAGCGCAGATACGCAGTATTTT. Translated, it gives CASSVAVTSADTQYF.

In its sample, this clonotype was seen many times. The chain combines TRBV7-3 with TRBJ2-3; weak D call: TRBD1 (6 bases). The CDR3 is 14 amino acids. From germline, CDR1 is SGHTA and CDR2 FQGTGA. Trimming took 2 bases from V and 5 from J, leaving 11 bases between them. CDR3 in DNA: TGTGCCAGCAGCTTATGGGGGCAAGGAGATACGCAGTATTTT. It yields the protein CASSLWGQGDTQYF. The full variable domain, with the rest looked up from reference TRBV7-3 and TRBJ2-3, is GAGVSQTPSNKVTEKGKYVELRCDPISGHTALYWYRQSLGQGPEFLIYFQGTGAADDSGLPNDRFFAVRPEGSVSTLKIQRTERGDSAVYLCASSLWGQGDTQYFGPGTRLTVL.

Concerning this clonotype itself: One end of the junction does not line up with germline, which may come from a read error. V usage is TRBV6-5 and J usage is TRBJ2-2; D call uncertain. This CDR3 contains 16 residues. Per the germline V gene, CDR1 is MNHEY and CDR2 is SVGAGI. This CDR3 reads CASSLHADPKTGELFF. As DNA, the CDR3 is TGTGCCAGCAGTTTACACGCCGATCCGAAGACCGGGGAGCTGTTTTTT.

This CDR3 is CASGQGNTGELFF. In DNA form, the CDR3 reads TGTGCATCCGGCCAGGGGAACACCGGGGAGCTGTTTTTT. This sequence joins TRBV11-2 and TRBJ2-2, with D perhaps matching TRBD1 (5 bases). Germline V gene lookup returns CDR1 SGHAT and CDR2 FQNNGV. The CDR3 covers 13 residues.

This clonotype has ten or more counts. The CDR3 coding sequence is TGTGCCAGCAGCATGCCGGGACAAATCACCGGGGAGCTGTTTTTT. Translated: CASSMPGQITGELFF. The chain employs TRBV7-9 and TRBJ2-2; D is possibly TRBD1 (6 bases). The CDR3 runs to 15 residues. Looked up from germline, CDR1 is SEHNR and CDR2 is FQNEAQ (reference sequence). Trimming took 5 bases from V and 4 from J, leaving 14 bases between them.

This clonotype has ten or more counts. The chain uses TRBV20-1 and TRBJ2-7; TRBD1 aligns across 8 bases. V lost 4 bases and J lost 4; bases outside the gene matches: 9. The V gene's germline CDR1 is DFQATT and CDR2 SNEGSKA (reference sequence). This CDR3 contains 14 residues. CDR3 protein: CSATFDRGEYEQYF. For the CDR3, the DNA is TGCAGTGCTACTTTCGACAGGGGCGAATACGAGCAGTACTTC.

A word on this clonotype: This may arise from a read error, as a much more abundant clone is one base away. The gene calls are TRBV29-1 and TRBJ2-1; unclear D gene. V was pared by 7 bases and J by 12 bases, with 7 bases between. CDR3 length: 8 amino acids. Germline CDR1 SQVTM, CDR2 ANQGSEA. CDR3 coding DNA: TGCAGCGCAGCTGGGCAGTTCTTC. It specifies CSAAGQFF.

This clonotype was recorded at least ten times. The chain combines TRBV5-6 with TRBJ2-7; maybe TRBD2 (7 bases). The CDR3 contains 14 residues. V was trimmed by 2 bases and J by 0 bases, leaving 9 bases between them. The germline gives CDR1 SGHDT, CDR2 YYEEEE. The CDR3 loop reads CASSLGGDSYEQYF. The CDR3 DNA follows: TGTGCCAGCAGCTTAGGGGGGGACTCCTACGAGCAGTACTTC.

The table lists this clonotype with many counts. The rearrangement joins TRBV7-9 to TRBJ2-3; D might be TRBD1 or TRBD2, each matching 6 bases. CDR3 size: 16 residues. Deletions cut 7 bases from V and 1 base from J, with 18 bases between. Germline V CDR1 and CDR2: SEHNR, FQNEAQ (reference sequence). DNA for the CDR3: TGTGCCAGCACCACAACGGAGGGGGGAGGCACAGATACGCAGTATTTT. Its translation is CASTTTEGGGTDTQYF.